These 15 T cell receptor beta chains were all obtained from the same sample, sequenced in a study of vaccination effects on CD4 cells after COVID-19. ViraFEST used viral peptide pools to expand antigen-specific CD4+ T cells before sequencing. Following 10 days of culture, CD4+ T cells were isolated. This person's SARS-CoV-2 infection, confirmed by PCR, occurred between March and December 2020. Their antigens remain unidentified. The repertoire was sequenced with immunoSEQ multiplex PCR; TCRdb's copy has only in-frame clones and lacks some. This table has about 22,000 clones, around 75% appearing once. The sample here was CD4+ T cells from PBMCs cultured with a peptide pool, taken before COVID-19 vaccination. The receptors here all came from a human donor who had a prior SARS-CoV-2 infection.

The V call is TRBV5-6, the J call TRBJ1-2; possibly TRBD1 for D (5 bases). CDR1 is SGHDT, CDR2 YYEEEE, per germline. Between the trimmed V and J ends, which lost 0 bases and 0 bases, there was a span of 9 bases. The CDR3 is made up of 15 amino acids. CDR3 DNA sequence: TGTGCCAGCAGCTTGGTTTGGGGCACTAACTATGGCTACACCTTC. Encoded protein: CASSLVWGTNYGYTF.

The chain has TRBV24-1 and TRBJ2-2; 10 nucleotides match TRBD1. Germline V gives CDR1 KGHDR, CDR2 SFDVKD. The CDR3 runs 16 residues. The J segment lost 6 bases and the V segment lost 4 bases, leaving 7 bases of the junction unmatched. The CDR3 DNA sequence: TGTGCCACCAGTGACCCCGGGACAGGGGTCCCCGGGGAGCTGTTTTTT. Amino acids: CATSDPGTGVPGELFF.

The rearrangement links TRBV6-5 to TRBJ1-2; perhaps TRBD1 as D (6 bases). Germline V gene data show CDR1 as MNHEY and CDR2 as SVGAGI. V was pared by 6 bases and J by 0 bases, with 11 bases between. This CDR3 has 14 amino acids. CDR3 sequence reads: CASSRGGANYGYTF. In DNA, the CDR3 is TGTGCCAGCAGCAGAGGGGGAGCTAACTATGGCTACACCTTC.

The V and J genes are TRBV27 and TRBJ1-2, with a possible D match to TRBD1 (5 bases). Trimming took 2 bases from V and 7 from J, leaving 14 bases between them. This CDR3 has 14 residues. CDR1 MNHEY and CDR2 SMNVEV come from the germline V gene (reference sequence). CDR3 loop: CASSLKGWASGYTF. The CDR3 nucleotides read TGTGCCAGCAGTTTAAAGGGGTGGGCGAGTGGCTACACCTTC.

This clone was detected only a few times. V usage is TRBV5-5 and J usage is TRBJ1-2; tentatively, D is TRBD1 (6 bases). Per the germline V gene, CDR1 is SGHKS and CDR2 is YYEKEE (reference sequence). Trimming shortened V by 4 bases and J by 0 bases, and 16 bases separated the two germline ends. The CDR3 is 16 residues long. CDR3 DNA: TGTGCCAGCAGCCCACAAGCCGGGACAACTAACTATGGCTACACCTTC. Protein product: CASSPQAGTTNYGYTF.

In its sample, this clone was seen a few times. The chain carries TRBV2 and TRBJ2-7; 7 nucleotides agree with TRBD1. This CDR3 region has 15 residues. The V and J ends lost 2 bases and 5 bases, in that order; junction bases with no gene match: 9. Germline V gene sequence: CDR1 SNHLY, CDR2 FYNNEI. CDR3 nucleotides: TGTGCCAGCAGTGAAAGGGGAACAGGGGTGAACGAGCAGTACTTC. It encodes CASSERGTGVNEQYF.

This clone came up a few times. One end of the junction varies from germline; a read error may be responsible. The rearrangement uses TRBV7-7 and TRBJ2-1, with TRBD2 as a possible D gene (6 bases). The CDR3 consists of 14 residues. CDR1 is SSHAT and CDR2 is FNYEAQ in the germline V gene (reference sequence). The CDR3 DNA follows: TGTGCTAGCAGCTTAACAGCGGGCGCAAATGAGCAGTTCTTC. Translating it yields CASSLTAGANEQFF.

This clone was observed a few times. The chain is built from TRBV27 and TRBJ1-2; maybe TRBD1 (6 bases). Germline V gene lookup returns CDR1 MNHEY and CDR2 SMNVEV (reference sequence). With 6 bases removed from V and 0 bases from J, the gap between germline ends came to 11 bases. This CDR3 has 14 residues. DNA of the CDR3: TGTGCCAGCAGCAGAAGACAGGCTAACTATGGCTACACCTTC. Amino acid sequence: CASSRRQANYGYTF.

A single count supports this clone. The chain has TRBV10-3 and TRBJ1-6; 7 positions agree with TRBD1. The CDR3 sequence is 14 residues long. Germline CDR1 reads ENHRY; CDR2 reads SYGVKD. The trim removed 6 bases at V and 10 bases at J, leaving 9 bases unmatched. The CDR3 DNA is TGTGCCATCAGAAGTCTAGGGGGCGAGTCACCCCTCCACTTT. This gives the protein CAIRSLGGESPLHF.

The V and J genes are TRBV7-8 and TRBJ2-7; no clear D gene. There are 14 residues in the CDR3. V was shortened by 5 bases and J by 0 bases, with 11 bases between the two germline ends. Germline assignment: CDR1 SGHVS and CDR2 FQNEAQ. The CDR3 sequence is CASSPRSYSYEQYF. CDR3 DNA: TGTGCCAGCAGCCCAAGGTCTTACTCCTACGAGCAGTACTTC.

This chain joins TRBV4-2 and TRBJ2-3; 12 bases align to TRBD2. This CDR3 has 16 amino acids. Germline V CDR1 and CDR2: LGHNA, YNFKEQ. Losses at the gene ends were 2 bases for V and 5 bases for J; bases not matched to a gene: 5. The CDR3 sequence is CASSQIGLAGLDTQYF. CDR3 bases: TGTGCCAGCAGCCAAATCGGACTAGCGGGGTTAGATACGCAGTATTTT.

The chain combines TRBV9 with TRBJ1-1; D is perhaps TRBD1 (6 bases). The V end was cut by 0 bases, the J end by 1 base, with 10 bases between. Germline loops: CDR1 SGDLS, CDR2 YYNGEE. The CDR3 consists of 15 residues. CDR3 in DNA: TGTGCCAGCAGCGTAGGGGGACAAGAGAACACTGAAGCTTTCTTT. Translated, it gives CASSVGGQENTEAFF. The full variable domain, in which reference TRBV9 and TRBJ1-1 provide the parts outside the CDR3, is DSGVTQTPKHLITATGQRVTLRCSPRSGDLSVYWYQQSLDQGLQFLIQYYNGEERAKGNILERFSAQQFPDLHSELNLSSLELGDSALYFCASSVGGQENTEAFFGQGTRLTVV.

The chain employs TRBV5-4 and TRBJ2-3, with 8 bases aligning to TRBD1. CDR1 SGHNT and CDR2 YYREEE come from the germline V gene (reference sequence). V lost 3 bases and J lost 0; bases outside the gene matches: 9. The CDR3 extends over 17 amino acids. CDR3 loop: CASSSPTQGASTDTQYF. The DNA of the CDR3 is TGTGCCAGCAGCTCCCCTACTCAGGGGGCCAGCACAGATACGCAGTATTTT.

The rearrangement uses TRBV7-9 and TRBJ1-2, with 8 positions matching TRBD1. CDR1 and CDR2 (germline): SEHNR, FQNEAQ (reference sequence). CDR3 size: 16 residues. J lost 4 bases, V lost 6 bases, and 13 bases had no gene match. CDR3 DNA: TGTGCCAGCAGACCCCCGCCGACAGGGGCCAGCTATGGCTACACCTTC. This codes for CASRPPPTGASYGYTF.

This clone is categorized as medium-sized. The chain employs TRBV5-1 and TRBJ2-2; D might be TRBD1 (5 bases). The V gene lost 2 bases and the J gene lost 4 bases, with 12 bases spanning the gap. Germline V gene sequence: CDR1 SGHRS, CDR2 YFSETQ. The CDR3 runs 15 residues. CDR3 nucleotide sequence: TGCGCCAGCAGCTTAGGAGCTACAGGCACCGGGGAGCTGTTTTTT. Translated: CASSLGATGTGELFF.